The next 8 T cell receptor beta chains were all read from a single sample in a study of response to subunit inactivated influenza vaccine. TCRdb re-derived calls from the RT-PCR reads in MiXCR, one entry per CDR3 protein. In the table there are around 180,000 distinct CDR3 sequences, around 9% of which are singletons. The starting material was non-naive T cells sorted from PBMCs, obtained on the day of vaccination. Source of these receptors: a man over 45 who received an inactivated influenza vaccine.

This clonotype was recorded a few times. J is TRBJ1-2 and V is TRBV6-2 or TRBV6-3; D uncertain. The CDR3 runs to 13 residues. V lost 2 bases, J lost 9 bases, and 13 bases lay in between. CDR1 and CDR2 from the germline V gene are MNHEY and SVGEGT. CDR3 nucleotides: TGTGCCAGCAGTTACGGCGCGTACCCCCGCTACACCTTC. The encoded protein is CASSYGAYPRYTF.

This clonotype turned up a few times. This chain links TRBV6-2 or TRBV6-3 with TRBJ2-7; D might be TRBD1 (6 bases). Germline loops: CDR1 MNHEY, CDR2 SVGEGT. The CDR3 consists of 12 residues. V gave up 2 bases and J gave up 6 bases, with 8 bases separating them. This CDR3 is CASSYVGGEQYF. The CDR3 DNA follows: TGTGCCAGCAGTTACGTAGGGGGCGAGCAGTACTTC.

This clonotype appeared a few times. This sequence joins TRBV7-2 and TRBJ1-2; D possibly corresponds to TRBD1 (6 bases). Deletions cut 5 bases from V and 1 base from J, with 11 bases between. Germline CDR1 and CDR2: SGHTA and FQGNSA. This CDR3 contains 14 residues. In DNA form, the CDR3 reads TGTGCCAGCAGCCCGGACAGCCTTAACTATGGCTACACCTTC. Translating it yields CASSPDSLNYGYTF.

Turning to this clonotype: This may be a read error, as it is one base from a much larger clone. This sequence joins TRBV3-1 and TRBJ2-5; D remains ambiguous. Germline assignment: CDR1 LGHDT and CDR2 YNNKEL (reference sequence). V dropped 1 base and J dropped 5 bases, with 5 bases sitting between them. The CDR3 covers 12 residues. The CDR3 here is CASSQVHETQYF. In DNA, the CDR3 is TGTGCCAGCAGCCAAGTCCACGAGACCCAGTACTTC.

This clonotype was detected a few times. This chain uses TRBV4-2 with TRBJ1-2; TRBD1 is a possible D gene (6 bases). CDR3 size: 14 residues. Per germline, CDR1 LGHNA and CDR2 YNFKEQ. Trimming took off 1 base at V and 8 bases at J, with 14 bases between the two ends. The CDR3 nucleotides are TGTGCCAGCAGCCAAGCAGGGGAATTGGGGGGCTACACCTTC. This sequence encodes CASSQAGELGGYTF.

In its sample, this clonotype was seen a few times. CDR3 residues: CASSAQGRETQYF. The CDR3 DNA is TGTGCCAGTAGTGCACAGGGGAGGGAGACCCAGTACTTC. This chain uses TRBV19 with TRBJ2-5; a weak D match, TRBD1 (7 bases). In germline, CDR1 is LNHDA, CDR2 SQIVND (reference sequence). CDR3 size: 13 residues. V gave up 5 bases and J gave up 5 bases, with 12 bases separating them.

In this sample, this clonotype turned up many times. The chain is built from TRBV20-1 and TRBJ1-6; no clear D. Germline assignment: CDR1 DFQATT and CDR2 SNEGSKA (reference sequence). Deletions cut 0 bases from V and 7 bases from J, with 7 bases between. The CDR3 has 13 residues. The CDR3 nucleotides read TGCAGTGCTAGAGATTTTCCAAATTCACCCCTCCACTTT. Translating gives CSARDFPNSPLHF.

This clonotype was seen only a few times. This chain joins TRBV6-1 and TRBJ2-1; 15 bases line up with TRBD2. V shed 4 bases, J shed 2 bases, and the junction held 0 bases outside the gene matches. In germline, CDR1 is MNHNS, CDR2 SASEGT. The CDR3 totals 16 residues. CDR3 amino acids: CASSGTSGGAYNEQFF. CDR3 nucleotide sequence: TGTGCCAGCAGTGGGACTAGCGGGGGGGCCTACAATGAGCAGTTCTTC.